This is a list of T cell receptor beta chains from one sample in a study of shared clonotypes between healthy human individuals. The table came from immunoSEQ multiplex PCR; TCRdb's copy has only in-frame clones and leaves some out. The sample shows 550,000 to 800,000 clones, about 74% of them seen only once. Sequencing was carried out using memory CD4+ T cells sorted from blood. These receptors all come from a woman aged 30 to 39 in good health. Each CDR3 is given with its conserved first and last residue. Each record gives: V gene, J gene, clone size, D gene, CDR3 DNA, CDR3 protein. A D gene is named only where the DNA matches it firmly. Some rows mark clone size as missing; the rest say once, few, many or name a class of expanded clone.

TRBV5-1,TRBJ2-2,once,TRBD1,TGCGCCAGCAGCTTGGACGGGACAGGGGGCCCGGGAAGCGGGGAGCTGTTTTTT,CASSLDGTGGPGSGELFF
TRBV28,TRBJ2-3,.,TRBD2,TGTGCCAGCAGTCAGCCTGGGTTAGCGGGTTACACAGATACGCAGTATTTT,CASSQPGLAGYTDTQYF
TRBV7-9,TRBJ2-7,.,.,TGTGCCAGCAGCCCCCCCGGCGCGGGCGAGCAGTACTTC,CASSPPGAGEQYF
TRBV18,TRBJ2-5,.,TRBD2,TGTGCCAGCTCACAAACTAGCGGACAAGAGACCCAGTACTTC,CASSQTSGQETQYF
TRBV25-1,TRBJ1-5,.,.,TGTGCCAGCAGTCCTCGGGGCAGCAATCAGCCCCAGCATTTT,CASSPRGSNQPQHF
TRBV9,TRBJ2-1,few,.,TGTGCCAGCAGCGTAGAGGACCCGCACAATGAGCAGTTCTTC,CASSVEDPHNEQFF
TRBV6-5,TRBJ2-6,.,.,TGTGCCAGCAGCCCACTCTATTCTGGGGCCAACGTCCTGACTTTC,CASSPLYSGANVLTF
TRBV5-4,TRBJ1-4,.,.,TGTGCCAGCAGTTGGGACATTGATGAAAAACTGTTTTTT,CASSWDIDEKLFF
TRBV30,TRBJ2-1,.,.,TGTGCCTGCAAAACCTCTAGCGAGCGATACAATGAGCAGTTCTTC,CACKTSSERYNEQFF
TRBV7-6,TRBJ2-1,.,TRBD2,TGTGCCAGCAGCTTAGTGGGGACTAGCGGCCCCAATGAGCAGTTCTTC,CASSLVGTSGPNEQFF
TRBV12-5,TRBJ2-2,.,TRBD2,TGTGCTAGTGGTCTCCGGACTAGCGGGGTTCCCGGGGAGCTGTTTTTT,CASGLRTSGVPGELFF
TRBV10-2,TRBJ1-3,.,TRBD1,TGCGCCAGCAGTGAGTCGTATGGGACAGGCGGAAACACCATATATTTT,CASSESYGTGGNTIYF
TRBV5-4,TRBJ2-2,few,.,TGTGCCAGCAGCATAACAGGGACCGGGGAGCTGTTTTTT,CASSITGTGELFF
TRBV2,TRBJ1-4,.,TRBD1,TGTGCCAGCAGTAGACAGGGGGCAGGGGGAGAGAAACTGTTTTTT,CASSRQGAGGEKLFF
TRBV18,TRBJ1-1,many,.,TGTGCCAGCTCACCACAGGGGGTGAACACTGAAGCTTTCTTT,CASSPQGVNTEAFF
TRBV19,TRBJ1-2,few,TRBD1,TGTGCCAGTAATAACAGGGGCGACTACACCTTC,CASNNRGDYTF
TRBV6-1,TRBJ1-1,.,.,TGTGCCAGCGCCGGGCGGGGCACTGAAGCTTTCTTT,CASAGRGTEAFF
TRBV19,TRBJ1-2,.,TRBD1,TGTGCCAGTAGTCAGGGGACAGCTCGATCCTATGGCTACACCTTC,CASSQGTARSYGYTF
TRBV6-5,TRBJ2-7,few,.,TGTGCCAGCAGTTACTTTTTATCAGGGAACGAGCAGTACTTC,CASSYFLSGNEQYF
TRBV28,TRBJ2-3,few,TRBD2,TGTGCCAGCAGTTCCCTTGGGGGCGGGAGGATGACAGATACGCAGTATTTT,CASSSLGGGRMTDTQYF
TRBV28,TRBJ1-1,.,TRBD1,TGTGCCAGCAGTCCAGGGACAGGGGCAAATTTTGAAGCTTTCTTT,CASSPGTGANFEAFF
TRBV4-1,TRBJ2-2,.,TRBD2,TGCGCCAGCAGCCAAGATCCCCGCACCACTAGCGGGAGGGGTACCGGGGAGCTGTTTTTT,CASSQDPRTTSGRGTGELFF
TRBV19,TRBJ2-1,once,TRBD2,TGTGCCAGTAGATCCGGGACTAGCGGGAGTAATGAGCAGTTCTTC,CASRSGTSGSNEQFF
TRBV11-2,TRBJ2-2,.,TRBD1,TGTGCCAGCAGCTCTCGGGACAGGGGGCGCCCCGGGGAGCTGTTTTTT,CASSSRDRGRPGELFF
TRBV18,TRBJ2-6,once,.,TGTGCCAGCTCACCAAGACAGGACTCTGGGGCCAACGTCCTGACTTTC,CASSPRQDSGANVLTF
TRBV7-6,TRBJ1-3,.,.,TGTGCCAGCAGCCCTACCAGCGGGACCTCGGCTGGAAACACCATATATTTT,CASSPTSGTSAGNTIYF
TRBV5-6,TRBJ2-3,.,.,TGTGCCAGCACCTGGGGGGACTCGGGCACAGATACGCAGTATTTT,CASTWGDSGTDTQYF
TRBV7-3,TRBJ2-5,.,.,TGTGCCAGCAGCCTCGGAGGTGGCCAAGAGACCCAGTACTTC,CASSLGGGQETQYF
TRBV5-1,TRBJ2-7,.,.,TGCGCCAGCAGCTCCCTACGCGGGCTGGACGAGCAGTACTTC,CASSSLRGLDEQYF
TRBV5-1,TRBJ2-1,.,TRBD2,TGCGCCAGCAGCAGTCTGACTAGCGGGAGACAGTCCTACAATGAGCAGTTCTTC,CASSSLTSGRQSYNEQFF
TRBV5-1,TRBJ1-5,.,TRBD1,TGCGCCAGCAGCGTACTACAGGGGCAGCCCCAGCATTTT,CASSVLQGQPQHF
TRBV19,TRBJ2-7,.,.,TGTGCCAGTAGTACTAGTTTGGCCTACGAGCAGTACTTC,CASSTSLAYEQYF
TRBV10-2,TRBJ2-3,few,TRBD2,TGCGCCAGCAGACTTAGCGGGGTTAGCACAGATACGCAGTATTTT,CASRLSGVSTDTQYF
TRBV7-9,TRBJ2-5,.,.,TGTGCCAGCAGCCCCGGACCGTTGCAAGAGACCCAGTACTTC,CASSPGPLQETQYF
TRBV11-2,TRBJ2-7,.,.,TGTGCCAGCAGCTCCCTGGGCTACCCGCAGTACTTC,CASSSLGYPQYF
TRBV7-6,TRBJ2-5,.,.,TGTGCCAGCAGTCGGCTAGGGAGTAAAGAGACCCAGTACTTC,CASSRLGSKETQYF
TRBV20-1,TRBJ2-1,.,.,TGCAGTGCGCCACGGGATGAGCAGTTCTTC,CSAPRDEQFF
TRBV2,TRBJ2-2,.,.,TGTGCCAGCAGTGACAGAATCACCGGGGAGCTGTTTTTT,CASSDRITGELFF
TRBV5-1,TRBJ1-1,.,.,TGCGCCAGCAGCCCCAGACAGGTGAACACTGAAGCTTTCTTT,CASSPRQVNTEAFF
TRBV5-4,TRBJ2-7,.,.,TGTGCCAGCAGCGGAGGGACAGCCTACGAGCAGTACTTC,CASSGGTAYEQYF
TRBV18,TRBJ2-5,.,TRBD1,TGTGCCAGCTCACCACCGGGACAGGGAAGAGGGACCCAGTACTTC,CASSPPGQGRGTQYF
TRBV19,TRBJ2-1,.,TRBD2,TGTGCCAGTAGTATACCCAGCGGGAGGGGATCCTACAATGAGCAGTTCTTC,CASSIPSGRGSYNEQFF
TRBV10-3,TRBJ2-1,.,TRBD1,TGTGCCATCAGTAGACGGACAGGGGAAAAGGGGAACTACAATGAGCAGTTCTTC,CAISRRTGEKGNYNEQFF
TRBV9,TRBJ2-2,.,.,TGTGCCAGCAGCGGTGAAACTTACACCGGGGAGCTGTTTTTT,CASSGETYTGELFF
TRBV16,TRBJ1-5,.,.,TGTGCCAGCAGCCAAGATCTGAGGGTAGGTCAGCCCCAGCATTTT,CASSQDLRVGQPQHF
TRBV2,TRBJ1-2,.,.,TGTGCCAGCAGTGAAGAGACAGTAAACTATGGCTACACCTTC,CASSEETVNYGYTF
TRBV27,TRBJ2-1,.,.,TGTGCCAGCAGTTTATCAGCGGACAATGAGCAGTTCTTC,CASSLSADNEQFF
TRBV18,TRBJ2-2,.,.,TGTGCCAGCTCATCCACAGGCACCGGGGAGCTGTTTTTT,CASSSTGTGELFF
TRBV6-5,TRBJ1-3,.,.,TGTGCCAGCAGTTACTCGGGGAGTCGATCTGGAAACACCATATATTTT,CASSYSGSRSGNTIYF
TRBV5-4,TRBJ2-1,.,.,TGTGCCAGCAAGGGACTCAATGTTGAGCAGTTCTTC,CASKGLNVEQFF
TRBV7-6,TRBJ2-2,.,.,TGTGCCAGCAGCTTATCACCCGCCGGGGAGCTGTTTTTT,CASSLSPAGELFF
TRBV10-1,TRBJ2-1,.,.,TGCGCCAGCAGTGACTTTACGAACAATGAGCAGTTCTTC,CASSDFTNNEQFF
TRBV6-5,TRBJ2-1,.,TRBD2,TGTGCCAGCCGTTTAGCGGGAGAGAGGGGTGAGCAGTTCTTC,CASRLAGERGEQFF
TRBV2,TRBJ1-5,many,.,TGTGCCAGCAGGCCTCAGGTGGAGAGCAATCAGCCCCAGCATTTT,CASRPQVESNQPQHF
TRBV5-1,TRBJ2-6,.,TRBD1,TGCGCCAGCAGCTTGGTGACAGGGGGCGCTGGGGCCAACGTCCTGACTTTC,CASSLVTGGAGANVLTF
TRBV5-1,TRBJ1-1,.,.,TGCGCCAGCTCTTACGGGGCTGAATCGTCTGAAGCTTTCTTT,CASSYGAESSEAFF
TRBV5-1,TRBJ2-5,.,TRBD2,TGCGCCAGCAGCTTGACGAGCGGGAGGGCCATCGAGACCCAGTACTTC,CASSLTSGRAIETQYF
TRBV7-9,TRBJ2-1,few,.,TGTGCCAGCAGCAGAAAAGAGGGCGCTTCCTACAATGAGCAGTTCTTC,CASSRKEGASYNEQFF
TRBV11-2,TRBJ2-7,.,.,TGTGCCAGCAGCTTAGTCGTGAGTTCCTACGAGCAGTACTTC,CASSLVVSSYEQYF
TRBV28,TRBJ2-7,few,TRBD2,TGTGCCAGCAGTTTAACACTAGCGGGACTAACCTACGAGCAGTACTTC,CASSLTLAGLTYEQYF